The sample holds a few counts of the clone carrying this T cell receptor (beta chain). Its target is unknown. Germline CDR1 and CDR2: SGHVS and FNYEAQ. The V segment lost 0 bases and the J segment 5 bases; nucleotides outside the gene matches: 4. This CDR3 region has 14 residues. The sample comes from a study of T-cell memory formation after mild COVID-19. Notes on the study in general: The appearance of some responding clones in pre-infection memory suggested that cross-reactive memory joined.

TCRdb independently ran MiXCR on the 5' RACE reads; one entry per CDR3 protein. The sample shows 250,000 to 300,000 distinct CDR3 sequences, about 16% of them seen only once. This rearrangement joins TRBV7-6 to TRBJ2-7; 7 bases are shared with TRBD1. Sequencing was carried out using PBMCs or a T cell subset sorted from them (not recorded which). The TCR sequence derives from a man aged 18 to 29 who had mild COVID-19 (a few samples of this study predate the infection). Cell type and time point are not known. The chain's CDR3 is CASSLAGTAHEQYF. CDR3 coding DNA: TGTGCCAGCAGCTTAGCAGGGACAGCCCACGAGCAGTACTTC. Supplemented by reference TRBV7-6 and TRBJ2-7, the full variable domain reads GAGVSQSPRYKVTKRGQDVALRCDPISGHVSLYWYRQALGQGPEFLTYFNYEAQQDKSGLPNDRFSAERPEGSISTLTIQRTEQRDSAMYRCASSLAGTAHEQYFGPGTRLTVT.